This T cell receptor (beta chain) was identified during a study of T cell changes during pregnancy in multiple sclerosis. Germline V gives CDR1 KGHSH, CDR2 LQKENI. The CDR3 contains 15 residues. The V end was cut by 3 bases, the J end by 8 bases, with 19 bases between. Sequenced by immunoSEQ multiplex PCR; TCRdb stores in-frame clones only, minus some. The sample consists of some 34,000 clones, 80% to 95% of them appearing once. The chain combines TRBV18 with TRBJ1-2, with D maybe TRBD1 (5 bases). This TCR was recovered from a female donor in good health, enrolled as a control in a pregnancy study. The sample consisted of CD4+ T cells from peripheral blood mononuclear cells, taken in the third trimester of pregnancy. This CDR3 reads CASSPILGREGGYTF. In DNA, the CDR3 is TGTGCCAGCTCACCGATCTTGGGCAGGGAGGGAGGCTACACCTTC.